Listed below are T cell receptor beta chains from one sample, sequenced in a study of cytomegalovirus exposure and HLA in healthy donors. The repertoire was sequenced with immunoSEQ multiplex PCR; TCRdb's copy has only in-frame clones and lacks some. There are 150,000 to 200,000 clones in the sample; around 80% occur only once, and about 2.2% lies in the top ten. The sequencing input was PBMCs. The receptors were gathered from a woman aged 25 to 45 in good health and CMV-seronegative. Each CDR3 is given with its conserved first and last residue. D genes are given only for firm matches. The size entry is marked missing in some rows and otherwise reads once, few, many or a size class.

clone_size	j_call	v_call	d_call	cdr3_aa	cdr3_nt
NA	TRBJ2-1	TRBV7-9	TRBD2	CASSPTPSGSRDEQFF	TGTGCCAGCAGCCCAACCCCTAGCGGGAGCCGGGATGAGCAGTTCTTC
once	TRBJ2-7	TRBV20-1	NA	CSARRDEQYF	TGCAGTGCTAGAAGAGACGAGCAGTACTTC
NA	TRBJ1-1	TRBV7-9	TRBD1	CASSFRDREGDTEAFF	TGTGCCAGCAGCTTCCGGGACAGGGAAGGAGACACTGAAGCTTTCTTT
NA	TRBJ2-3	TRBV6-6	TRBD2	CASRGTSGTDTQYF	TGTGCCAGCAGGGGGACTAGCGGCACAGATACGCAGTATTTT
few	TRBJ2-1	TRBV19	NA	CARDSMNEQFF	TGTGCCAGGGACTCCATGAATGAGCAGTTCTTC
NA	TRBJ2-5	TRBV5-6	TRBD1	CASSSVTGGRETQYF	TGTGCCAGCAGCTCAGTTACAGGGGGCCGAGAGACCCAGTACTTC
NA	TRBJ2-7	TRBV29-1	TRBD2	CSVLSSSLAESYEQYF	TGCAGCGTTTTATCTTCTTCACTAGCGGAATCCTACGAGCAGTACTTC
NA	TRBJ2-5	TRBV7-3	TRBD1	CASSLNGQGAAETQYF	TGTGCCAGCAGCTTAAATGGGCAGGGGGCTGCAGAGACCCAGTACTTC
NA	TRBJ1-2	TRBV19	TRBD1	CASSRGGREYYGYTF	TGTGCCAGTAGTAGAGGGGGCAGGGAGTACTATGGCTACACCTTC
few	TRBJ2-7	TRBV4-3	TRBD1	CASSQTSTGGDEQYF	TGCGCCAGCAGCCAAACCTCGACAGGGGGCGACGAGCAGTACTTC
NA	TRBJ1-3	TRBV5-1	TRBD1	CASSWGQGTGNTIYF	TGCGCCAGCAGCTGGGGACAGGGTACTGGAAACACCATATATTTT
NA	TRBJ1-6	TRBV7-9	NA	CASSLAGQGNSPLHF	TGTGCCAGCAGCTTAGCGGGGCAGGGTAATTCACCCCTCCACTTT
NA	TRBJ1-2	TRBV4-1	TRBD1	CASSHKVAGTDYGYTF	TGCGCCAGCAGCCACAAAGTAGCCGGGACAGACTATGGCTACACCTTC
once	TRBJ2-3	TRBV7-9	TRBD2	CASSPWTSGETDTQYF	TGTGCCAGCAGCCCTTGGACTAGCGGGGAAACAGATACGCAGTATTTT
NA	TRBJ2-3	TRBV4-1	NA	CASSQDSGGTDTQYF	TGCGCCAGCAGCCAAGATTCAGGGGGCACAGATACGCAGTATTTT
NA	TRBJ2-1	TRBV9	TRBD2	CASSSSSSGRGGNEQFF	TGTGCCAGCAGCTCGTCCTCTAGCGGGAGAGGAGGCAATGAGCAGTTCTTC
NA	TRBJ2-1	TRBV5-1	NA	CASSLGGGRSNEQFF	TGCGCCAGCAGCCTGGGGGGGGGCCGGTCCAATGAGCAGTTCTTC
NA	TRBJ2-5	TRBV7-2	NA	CASSFSGETQYF	TGTGCCAGCAGCTTCTCGGGGGAGACCCAGTACTTC
NA	TRBJ1-5	TRBV28	NA	CASSRNSGDSNQPQHF	TGTGCCAGCAGTCGCAACTCAGGGGATAGCAATCAGCCCCAGCATTTT
NA	TRBJ1-5	TRBV27	NA	CASSLDINQPQHF	TGTGCCAGCAGTTTAGACATTAATCAGCCCCAGCATTTT
NA	TRBJ2-6	TRBV4-1	NA	CASSVKEIRSSGANVLTF	TGCGCCAGCAGCGTAAAAGAGATTCGGAGCTCTGGGGCCAACGTCCTGACTTTC
NA	TRBJ2-4	TRBV19	NA	CASSIGRDYKNIQYF	TGTGCCAGTAGTATTGGGCGAGATTACAAAAACATTCAGTACTTC
NA	TRBJ1-1	TRBV29-1	NA	CSVEGAGTEAFF	TGCAGCGTTGAGGGTGCGGGTACTGAAGCTTTCTTT
few	TRBJ1-1	TRBV19	TRBD1	CASSSPGTARGNEAFF	TGTGCCAGTAGTTCTCCCGGGACAGCTAGGGGGAATGAAGCTTTCTTT
NA	TRBJ2-5	TRBV6-5	TRBD2	CASKSGGETQYF	TGTGCCAGCAAGTCGGGGGGAGAGACCCAGTACTTC
once	TRBJ1-3	TRBV28	NA	CASSSRGGSGNTIYF	TGTGCCAGCAGTTCCCGCGGGGGGTCGGGAAACACCATATATTTT
NA	TRBJ1-2	TRBV6-6	TRBD1	CASSRIQDNRGSYTF	TGTGCCAGCAGCCGCATCCAGGATAACAGGGGTAGCTACACCTTC
NA	TRBJ1-1	TRBV28	TRBD1	CASKNRGLNTEAFF	TGTGCCAGCAAAAACAGGGGGTTGAACACTGAAGCTTTCTTT
once	TRBJ1-3	TRBV30	NA	CAWMGVLSGNTIYF	TGTGCCTGGATGGGAGTTTTATCGGGAAACACCATATATTTT
once	TRBJ2-7	TRBV6-1	NA	CASSARTAYEQYF	TGTGCCAGCAGTGCCCGGACAGCCTACGAGCAGTACTTC
NA	TRBJ2-1	TRBV19	TRBD1	CASTGTGVTNEQFF	TGTGCCAGTACCGGGACAGGGGTAACAAATGAGCAGTTCTTC
NA	TRBJ2-7	TRBV18	NA	CASSPLSPQGTYEQYF	TGTGCCAGCTCACCACTCTCTCCACAGGGAACCTACGAGCAGTACTTC
NA	TRBJ2-6	TRBV7-2	TRBD1	CASSLVGTAGANVLTF	TGTGCCAGCAGCTTAGTCGGGACAGCTGGGGCCAACGTCCTGACTTTC
NA	TRBJ2-3	TRBV6-1	NA	CASSVRQGSADTQYF	TGTGCCAGCAGTGTGAGGCAGGGGAGCGCAGATACGCAGTATTTT
few	TRBJ2-7	TRBV7-9	TRBD2	CASSLVPIAGGSYSYEQYF	TGTGCCAGCAGCTTAGTTCCCATAGCGGGGGGATCTTATTCCTACGAGCAGTACTTC
NA	TRBJ1-1	TRBV7-9	TRBD1	CASSLTGGTFEAFF	TGTGCCAGCAGCTTAACAGGGGGGACGTTTGAAGCTTTCTTT
NA	TRBJ2-3	TRBV7-8	TRBD1	CASADRGRSTDTQYF	TGTGCCAGCGCCGACAGGGGGCGGAGCACAGATACGCAGTATTTT